The rows below give T cell receptor beta chains drawn from one sample of a study of T cell responses to AZD1222 COVID-19 vaccine. TCRdb's copy holds only in-frame clones and misses some; the assay was immunoSEQ multiplex PCR. The table lists roughly 140,000 clones, 85% to 95% of them singletons, with around 1.5% in the top ten. The sample here was peripheral blood, taken 28 days after the second AZD1222 dose. All receptors derive from an adult who received the AZD1222 COVID-19 vaccine. Both conserved end residues are part of each CDR3. D genes are given only for firm matches. Size is omitted from some rows. Given values are once, few, many or a class for expanded clones.

D gene: NA; clone size: NA; V gene: TRBV29-1; J gene: TRBJ2-7; CDR3 protein: CSVEIPGQSYEQYF; CDR3 DNA: TGCAGCGTTGAAATCCCGGGGCAGTCCTACGAGCAGTACTTC
D gene: NA; clone size: NA; V gene: TRBV19; J gene: TRBJ1-2; CDR3 protein: CASSIPRGRGNYGYTF; CDR3 DNA: TGTGCCAGTAGTATTCCTAGGGGCAGGGGAAACTATGGCTACACCTTC
D gene: NA; clone size: NA; V gene: TRBV11-2; J gene: TRBJ1-1; CDR3 protein: CASSLGWGTEAFF; CDR3 DNA: TGTGCCAGCAGCTTAGGGTGGGGCACTGAAGCTTTCTTT
D gene: NA; clone size: NA; V gene: TRBV5-1; J gene: TRBJ2-3; CDR3 protein: CASSLTTDTQYF; CDR3 DNA: TGCGCCAGCAGCTTAACCACAGATACGCAGTATTTT
D gene: NA; clone size: NA; V gene: TRBV12-3/TRBV12-4; J gene: TRBJ1-4; CDR3 protein: CASSLGRGGKLFF; CDR3 DNA: TGTGCCAGCAGTTTGGGCCGGGGTGGAAAACTGTTTTTT
D gene: NA; clone size: NA; V gene: TRBV4-1; J gene: TRBJ2-1; CDR3 protein: CASSLLGYEQFF; CDR3 DNA: TGCGCCAGCAGCCTCCTTGGCTATGAGCAGTTCTTC
D gene: NA; clone size: NA; V gene: TRBV2; J gene: TRBJ1-4; CDR3 protein: CASSVNEKLFF; CDR3 DNA: TGTGCCAGCAGCGTCAATGAAAAACTGTTTTTT
D gene: NA; clone size: NA; V gene: TRBV5-6; J gene: TRBJ2-5; CDR3 protein: CASSLSPLGQETQYF; CDR3 DNA: TGTGCCAGCAGCTTGAGCCCACTTGGCCAAGAGACCCAGTACTTC
D gene: NA; clone size: NA; V gene: TRBV19; J gene: TRBJ1-2; CDR3 protein: CASSLNARGSYGYTF; CDR3 DNA: TGTGCCAGTAGTCTCAACGCGAGAGGGAGTTATGGCTACACCTTC
D gene: NA; clone size: NA; V gene: TRBV29-1; J gene: TRBJ1-1; CDR3 protein: CSVESRGYTEAFF; CDR3 DNA: TGCAGCGTTGAATCTCGGGGATACACTGAAGCTTTCTTT
D gene: TRBD1; clone size: NA; V gene: TRBV3-1/TRBV3-2; J gene: TRBJ1-5; CDR3 protein: CASSQSTGRGLQPQHF; CDR3 DNA: TGTGCCAGCAGCCAATCAACAGGGAGGGGGCTTCAGCCCCAGCATTTT
D gene: NA; clone size: NA; V gene: TRBV4-2; J gene: TRBJ1-6; CDR3 protein: CASSQTGGSPLHF; CDR3 DNA: TGTGCCAGCAGCCAAACTGGTGGGTCACCCCTCCACTTT
D gene: NA; clone size: NA; V gene: TRBV2; J gene: TRBJ1-2; CDR3 protein: CASTANINYGYTF; CDR3 DNA: TGTGCCAGCACAGCCAATATTAACTATGGCTACACCTTC
D gene: TRBD2; clone size: once; V gene: TRBV5-4; J gene: TRBJ2-3; CDR3 protein: CASSLATGLAADTQYF; CDR3 DNA: TGTGCCAGCAGCTTGGCTACCGGGCTAGCGGCAGATACGCAGTATTTT
D gene: TRBD2; clone size: NA; V gene: TRBV10-1; J gene: TRBJ2-1; CDR3 protein: CASSELAGVYNEQFF; CDR3 DNA: TGCGCCAGCAGTGAGCTAGCGGGAGTTTACAATGAGCAGTTCTTC
D gene: NA; clone size: NA; V gene: TRBV6-4; J gene: TRBJ1-3; CDR3 protein: CASTIRLGAPGNTIYF; CDR3 DNA: TGTGCCAGCACCATCCGGTTGGGGGCTCCTGGAAACACCATATATTTT
D gene: NA; clone size: NA; V gene: TRBV19; J gene: TRBJ2-2; CDR3 protein: CASREPGSAGELFF; CDR3 DNA: TGTGCCAGTAGGGAACCGGGCTCGGCCGGGGAGCTGTTTTTT
D gene: NA; clone size: few; V gene: TRBV4-1; J gene: TRBJ2-4; CDR3 protein: CASSQGSLGRYF; CDR3 DNA: TGCGCCAGCAGCCAAGGATCTCTGGGTCGGTACTTC
D gene: NA; clone size: NA; V gene: TRBV19; J gene: TRBJ1-1; CDR3 protein: CASSNILHGGTEAFF; CDR3 DNA: TGTGCCAGTAGTAATATCCTCCATGGGGGTACTGAAGCTTTCTTT
D gene: NA; clone size: once; V gene: TRBV28; J gene: TRBJ1-1; CDR3 protein: CASSLSRWGENSTEAFF; CDR3 DNA: TGTGCCAGCAGTTTGAGTAGATGGGGCGAAAATTCCACTGAAGCTTTCTTT
D gene: NA; clone size: NA; V gene: TRBV11-3; J gene: TRBJ2-2; CDR3 protein: CASSLAGVAGELFF; CDR3 DNA: TGTGCCAGCAGCTTAGCAGGGGTAGCCGGGGAGCTGTTTTTT
D gene: NA; clone size: NA; V gene: TRBV5-4; J gene: TRBJ1-4; CDR3 protein: CASSLVGEKLFF; CDR3 DNA: TGTGCCAGCAGCTTGGTGGGTGAAAAACTGTTTTTT
D gene: NA; clone size: NA; V gene: TRBV27; J gene: TRBJ1-2; CDR3 protein: CASRPPSGTLGYTF; CDR3 DNA: TGTGCCAGCAGGCCCCCGAGTGGGACACTCGGCTACACCTTC
D gene: NA; clone size: NA; V gene: TRBV10-3; J gene: TRBJ1-1; CDR3 protein: CAISGGGTEAFF; CDR3 DNA: TGTGCCATCAGTGGAGGGGGCACTGAAGCTTTCTTT
D gene: NA; clone size: NA; V gene: TRBV5-4; J gene: TRBJ2-2; CDR3 protein: CASSLLEGPGELFF; CDR3 DNA: TGTGCCAGCAGCTTGCTAGAGGGGCCCGGGGAGCTGTTTTTT
D gene: NA; clone size: few; V gene: TRBV5-1; J gene: TRBJ1-2; CDR3 protein: CASSLEGGDYGYTF; CDR3 DNA: TGCGCCAGCAGCTTGGAGGGCGGCGATTATGGCTACACCTTC
D gene: NA; clone size: NA; V gene: TRBV7-9; J gene: TRBJ1-1; CDR3 protein: CASSLVSENTEAFF; CDR3 DNA: TGTGCCAGCAGCTTGGTCTCGGAGAACACTGAAGCTTTCTTT
D gene: NA; clone size: NA; V gene: TRBV14; J gene: TRBJ2-1; CDR3 protein: CASSQVLALDEQFF; CDR3 DNA: TGTGCCAGCAGCCAAGTTCTAGCTCTCGATGAGCAGTTCTTC
D gene: NA; clone size: NA; V gene: TRBV3-1/TRBV3-2; J gene: TRBJ1-2; CDR3 protein: CASSLRGGTIYGYTF; CDR3 DNA: TGTGCCAGCAGCCTAAGGGGCGGGACGATCTATGGCTACACCTTC
D gene: NA; clone size: NA; V gene: TRBV19; J gene: TRBJ1-4; CDR3 protein: CASSTPGGEGEKLFF; CDR3 DNA: TGTGCCAGTAGTACCCCAGGAGGGGAGGGTGAAAAACTGTTTTTT
D gene: NA; clone size: NA; V gene: TRBV5-8; J gene: TRBJ2-1; CDR3 protein: CASRTLGGTNSYNEQFF; CDR3 DNA: TGTGCCAGCAGGACATTAGGGGGAACAAACTCCTACAATGAGCAGTTCTTC
D gene: NA; clone size: once; V gene: TRBV19; J gene: TRBJ1-6; CDR3 protein: CASSMSSYNSPLHF; CDR3 DNA: TGTGCCAGTAGTATGAGCTCCTATAATTCACCCCTCCACTTT
D gene: TRBD2; clone size: NA; V gene: TRBV9; J gene: TRBJ2-5; CDR3 protein: CASSGGVAGVETQYF; CDR3 DNA: TGTGCCAGCAGCGGCGGGGTAGCGGGAGTGGAGACCCAGTACTTC
D gene: TRBD2; clone size: NA; V gene: TRBV27; J gene: TRBJ2-1; CDR3 protein: CASSTSERYNEQFF; CDR3 DNA: TGTGCCAGCAGTACTAGCGAACGTTACAATGAGCAGTTCTTC
D gene: TRBD1; clone size: once; V gene: TRBV7-9; J gene: TRBJ1-2; CDR3 protein: CASSSGTDYYGYTF; CDR3 DNA: TGTGCCAGCAGCTCCGGGACAGACTACTATGGCTACACCTTC
D gene: NA; clone size: NA; V gene: TRBV3-1/TRBV3-2; J gene: TRBJ1-1; CDR3 protein: CASSLKGSDEAFF; CDR3 DNA: TGTGCCAGCAGCCTTAAGGGGTCAGATGAAGCTTTCTTT